This T cell receptor (beta chain) is from a study of early T cells in non-severe SARS-CoV-2 infection. Study information: Whole-blood bulk RNA, unsorted, was sequenced, and chains were unpaired.

General study results and limits: Matching results from VDJdb favored anti-spike CD8 responses, leaving private and CD4 specificities undetected.

Individual cDNA molecules received unique molecular identifiers during library preparation. TCRdb analysed the 5' RACE reads with MiXCR anew, one entry per CDR3 protein. Here the sample spans almost 30,000 distinct CDR3 sequences, under 6% being singletons. The CDR3 spans 15 residues. The V gene lost 1 base and the J gene lost 7 bases, with 11 bases spanning the gap. From germline, CDR1 is SGHVS and CDR2 FQNEAQ. This clonotype counts as medium-sized. Its target is unknown. The chain links TRBV7-8 to TRBJ1-6, with D possibly being TRBD1 (5 bases). This TCR came from an adult who was a healthcare worker with PCR-confirmed SARS-CoV-2 infection or an uninfected control (not recorded which). Sequencing was performed on whole blood. CDR3: CASSLDDRDNSPLHF. The CDR3 bases are TGTGCCAGCAGCTTAGACGACAGAGACAATTCACCCCTCCACTTT.